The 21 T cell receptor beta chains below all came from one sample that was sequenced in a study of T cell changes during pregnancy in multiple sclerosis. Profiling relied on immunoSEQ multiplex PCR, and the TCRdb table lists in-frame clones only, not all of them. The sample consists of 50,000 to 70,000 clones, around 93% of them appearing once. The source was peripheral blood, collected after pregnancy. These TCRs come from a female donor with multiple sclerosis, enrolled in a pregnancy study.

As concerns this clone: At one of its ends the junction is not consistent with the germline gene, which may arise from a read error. CDR3 DNA sequence: TGTACCAGCAGTTCCGCAGGGGGCTTTTACGAGCAGTACTTC. Translation gives CTSSSAGGFYEQYF. The rearrangement joins TRBV27 to TRBJ2-7, with 8 nucleotides matching TRBD1. This CDR3 is 14 amino acids long. Germline assignment: CDR1 MNHEY and CDR2 SMNVEV (reference sequence).

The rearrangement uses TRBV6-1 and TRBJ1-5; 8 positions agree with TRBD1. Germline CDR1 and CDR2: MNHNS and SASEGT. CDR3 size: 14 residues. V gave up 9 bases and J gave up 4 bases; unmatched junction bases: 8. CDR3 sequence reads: CASTVRGQNQPQHF. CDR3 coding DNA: TGTGCCAGTACTGTCAGGGGGCAAAATCAGCCCCAGCATTTT.

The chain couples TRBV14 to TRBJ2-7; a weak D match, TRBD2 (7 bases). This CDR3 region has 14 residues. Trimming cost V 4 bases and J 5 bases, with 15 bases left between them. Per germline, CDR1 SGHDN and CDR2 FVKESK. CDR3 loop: CASSLAYGGHEQYF. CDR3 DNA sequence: TGTGCCAGCAGCCTAGCATACGGGGGGCACGAGCAGTACTTC.

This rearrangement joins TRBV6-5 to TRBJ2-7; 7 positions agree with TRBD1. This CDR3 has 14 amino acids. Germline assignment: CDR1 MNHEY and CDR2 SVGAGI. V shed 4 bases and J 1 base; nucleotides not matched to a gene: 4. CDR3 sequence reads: CASSSPGQSYEQYF. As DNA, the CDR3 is TGTGCCAGCAGTTCCCCGGGACAGTCCTACGAGCAGTACTTC.

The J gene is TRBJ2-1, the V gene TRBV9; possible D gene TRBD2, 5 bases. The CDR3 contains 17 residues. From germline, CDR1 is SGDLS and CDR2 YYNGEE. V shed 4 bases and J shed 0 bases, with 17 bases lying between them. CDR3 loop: CASSPTLLGSSYNEQFF. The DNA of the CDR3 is TGTGCCAGCAGCCCGACCCTACTGGGGAGCTCCTACAATGAGCAGTTCTTC.

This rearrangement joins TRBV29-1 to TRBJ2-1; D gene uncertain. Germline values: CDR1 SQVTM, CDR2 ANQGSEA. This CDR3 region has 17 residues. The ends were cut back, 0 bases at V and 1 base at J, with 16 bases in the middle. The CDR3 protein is CSVEDLQEPGSYNEQFF. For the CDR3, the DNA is TGCAGCGTTGAAGATCTTCAAGAGCCCGGTTCCTACAATGAGCAGTTCTTC.

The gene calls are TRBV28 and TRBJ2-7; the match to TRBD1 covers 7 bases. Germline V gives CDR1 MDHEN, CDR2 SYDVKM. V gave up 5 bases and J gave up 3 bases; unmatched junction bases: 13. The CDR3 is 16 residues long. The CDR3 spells CASSPITGTEYYEQYF. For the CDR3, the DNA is TGTGCCAGCAGTCCAATAACCGGGACAGAGTACTACGAGCAGTACTTC.

As DNA, the CDR3 is TGCGCCAGCAGCCAAGACCCCCCTAGCGGGGTCACCGGGGAGCTGTTTTTT. Protein product: CASSQDPPSGVTGELFF. The chain employs TRBV4-1 and TRBJ2-2; the match to TRBD2 covers 9 bases. Per the germline V gene, CDR1 is MGHRA and CDR2 is YSYEKL. Trimming at V came to 0 bases and at J to 4 bases, leaving 6 bases not matched to a gene. The CDR3 has 17 amino acids.

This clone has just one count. The CDR3 is CASTEQELDNSPLHF. CDR3 DNA: TGTGCCAGCACAGAACAGGAGTTGGATAATTCACCCCTCCACTTT. The chain has TRBV2 and TRBJ1-6; D perhaps matches TRBD1 (5 bases). Trimming shortened V by 7 bases and J by 5 bases, and 15 bases separated the two germline ends. The germline V gene encodes CDR1 SNHLY and CDR2 FYNNEI. There are 15 residues in the CDR3.

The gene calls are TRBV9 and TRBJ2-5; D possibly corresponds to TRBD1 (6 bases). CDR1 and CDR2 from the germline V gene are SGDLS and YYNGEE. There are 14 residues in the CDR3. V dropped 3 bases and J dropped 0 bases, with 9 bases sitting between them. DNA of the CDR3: TGTGCCAGCAGCGAGGACAGCAACCAAGAGACCCAGTACTTC. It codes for CASSEDSNQETQYF.

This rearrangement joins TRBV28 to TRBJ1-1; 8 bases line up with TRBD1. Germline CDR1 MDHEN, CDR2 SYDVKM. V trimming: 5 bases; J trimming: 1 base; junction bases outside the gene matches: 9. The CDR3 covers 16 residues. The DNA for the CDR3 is TGTGCCAGCAGTCCCCAGGGGGCGGGAACGAACACTGAAGCTTTCTTT. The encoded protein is CASSPQGAGTNTEAFF.

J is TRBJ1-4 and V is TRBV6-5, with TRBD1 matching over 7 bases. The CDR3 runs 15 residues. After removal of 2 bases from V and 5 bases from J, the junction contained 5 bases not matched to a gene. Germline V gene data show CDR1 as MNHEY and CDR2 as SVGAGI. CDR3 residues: CASSYRRDSNEKLFF. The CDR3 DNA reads TGTGCCAGCAGTTACCGCCGGGACAGCAATGAAAAACTGTTTTTT.

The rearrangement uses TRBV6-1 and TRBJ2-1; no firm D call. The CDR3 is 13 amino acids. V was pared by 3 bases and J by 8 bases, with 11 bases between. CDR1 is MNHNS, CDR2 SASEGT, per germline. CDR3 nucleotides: TGTGCCAGCAGTGATGCCGAGGTAGATGAGCAGTTCTTC. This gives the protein CASSDAEVDEQFF.

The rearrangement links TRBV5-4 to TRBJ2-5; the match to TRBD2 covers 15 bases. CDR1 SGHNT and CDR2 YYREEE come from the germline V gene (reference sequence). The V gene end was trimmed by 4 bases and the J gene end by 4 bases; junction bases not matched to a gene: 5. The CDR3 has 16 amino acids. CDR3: CASSPGLAGGIETQYF. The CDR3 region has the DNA TGTGCCAGCAGCCCGGGACTAGCGGGAGGAATAGAGACCCAGTACTTC.

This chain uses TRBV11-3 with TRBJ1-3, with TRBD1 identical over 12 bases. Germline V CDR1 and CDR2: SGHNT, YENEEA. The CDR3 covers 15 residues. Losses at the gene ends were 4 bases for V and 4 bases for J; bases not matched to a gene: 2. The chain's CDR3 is CASSSGQGAGNTIYF. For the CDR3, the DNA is TGTGCCAGCAGCTCGGGACAGGGGGCAGGAAACACCATATATTTT.

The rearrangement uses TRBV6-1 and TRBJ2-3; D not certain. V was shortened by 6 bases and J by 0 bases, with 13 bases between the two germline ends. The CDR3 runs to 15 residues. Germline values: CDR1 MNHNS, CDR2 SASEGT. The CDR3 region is CASSARGSSTDTQYF. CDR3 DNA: TGTGCCAGCAGCGCCCGCGGTAGTAGCACAGATACGCAGTATTTT.

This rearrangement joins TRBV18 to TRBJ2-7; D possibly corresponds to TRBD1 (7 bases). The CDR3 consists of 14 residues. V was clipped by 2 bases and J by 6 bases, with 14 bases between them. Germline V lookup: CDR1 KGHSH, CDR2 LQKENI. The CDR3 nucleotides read TGTGCCAGCTCACCAGGGGGGACAGCCGGCGAGCAGTACTTC. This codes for CASSPGGTAGEQYF.

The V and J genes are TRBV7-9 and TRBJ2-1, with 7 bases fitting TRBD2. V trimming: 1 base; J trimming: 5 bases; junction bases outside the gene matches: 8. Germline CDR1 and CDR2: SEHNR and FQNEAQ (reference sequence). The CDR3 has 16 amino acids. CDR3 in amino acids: CASSLDSGGWNNEQFF. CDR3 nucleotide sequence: TGTGCCAGCAGCTTAGATTCGGGAGGATGGAACAATGAGCAGTTCTTC.

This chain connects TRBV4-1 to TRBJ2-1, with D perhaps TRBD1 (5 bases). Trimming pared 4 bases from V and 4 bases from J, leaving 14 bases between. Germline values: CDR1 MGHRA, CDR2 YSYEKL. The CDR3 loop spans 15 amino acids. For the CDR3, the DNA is TGCGCCAGCAGCCCAGAGGAACAGGAGTACAATGAGCAGTTCTTC. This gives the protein CASSPEEQEYNEQFF.

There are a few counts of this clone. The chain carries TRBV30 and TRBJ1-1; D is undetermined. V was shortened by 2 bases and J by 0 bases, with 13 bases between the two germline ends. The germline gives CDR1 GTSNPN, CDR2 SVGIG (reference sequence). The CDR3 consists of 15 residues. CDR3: CAWSSGRVMNTEAFF. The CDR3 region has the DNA TGTGCCTGGAGTTCCGGCCGGGTAATGAACACTGAAGCTTTCTTT.

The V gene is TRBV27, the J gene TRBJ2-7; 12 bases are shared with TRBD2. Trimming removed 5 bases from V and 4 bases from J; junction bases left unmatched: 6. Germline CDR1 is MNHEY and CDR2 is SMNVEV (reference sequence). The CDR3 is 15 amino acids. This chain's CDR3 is CASSLRLAGEYEQYF. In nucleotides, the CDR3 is TGTGCCAGCAGTCTTCGACTAGCGGGAGAATACGAGCAGTACTTC.